This entry is about one T cell receptor beta chain. Its cognate antigen has yet to be identified. The CDR3 sequence holds 14 residues, the cysteine and phenylalanine included. Only the CDR3 DNA is retained, 42 bases long and in frame from the first base. The trim is 4 bases for V and 4 bases for J, with a gap of 13 bases between the germline ends. CDR1 MNHNS and CDR2 SASEGT were looked up in the germline V gene. The data were obtained in a study of cytomegalovirus exposure and HLA in healthy donors (dated by TCRdb to 2016 to 2017). At the level of the whole study: According to an earlier analysis of around 600 of the donors, 150 million to 200 million T cells yielded over 90 million unique TCR beta sequences and around 300 Gb of sequence data. Because of strong linkage in the cohort, roughly five DR-DQ haplotypes were treated as single units for association and clustering. Besides the first cohort of approximately 710 subjects, a separate validation cohort made up of over 95 different subjects was used. An early release covering more than 500 HLA-typed donors comprised roughly 300 gigabases of sequencing data and about 90 million unique TCR sequences. HLA typing covered class I and class II loci at four-digit resolution. The study profiled the T cell repertoires of hundreds of subjects by immunosequencing and related them to cytomegalovirus serostatus. Among a few hundred genotyped donors of the cohort, an average of around 240,000 unique TCR beta nucleotide sequences were sequenced per donor, around 20% of them non-productive. Every repertoire in the discovery cohort had been generated on one and the same sequencing platform. In an earlier analysis of more than 550 of the donors, high-throughput TCR beta sequencing was used to judge whether each TCR beta V gene segment behaved as functional or pseudogenic. The study combined high-throughput TCR immunosequencing, statistical association of individual TCRs with disease status, and machine learning to predict cytomegalovirus infection status. The aim of the study was to test whether cataloging public T cell receptors could identify signatures of past pathogen exposure. Alongside the repertoire data, information on donor age, sex, ethnicity and CMV serostatus was compiled. A later analysis re-analyzed previously published TCR beta repertoires from several hundred donors and added high-resolution HLA genotyping to study TCR occurrence patterns. Of the approximately 400 genotyped donors, over 65% fell in the genetic ancestry cluster associated with self-reported Caucasian donors. Rather than using new phenotypic data, the later analysis identified candidate immune exposures from TCR beta sequences and from how often those sequences occurred across donors. Typing coverage varied by locus: roughly 629-640 donors for A, B, C, DRB1 and DQB1; approximately 520 for DQA1; approximately 570 for DPA1; roughly 470 for DPB1. Genome-wide SNP genotypes for about 60% of the roughly 670 donors were used in a later genetic analysis, which treated that subset as a discovery cohort.

Library creation used the immunoSEQ multiplex PCR assay. A mixture of 60 forward primers for TCR Vbeta segments and 13 reverse primers for TCR Jbeta segments was used in the multiplex PCR. A multiplex PCR assay on genomic DNA amplified the CDR3 region of rearranged TCR beta genes. The Illumina HiSeq System was used to sequence the amplified TCR beta libraries as 87-base-pair reads. The study's processing was this. Across the 700 or so repertoires, a later analysis counted tens of millions of unique TCR beta chains, approximately 10 million of which were shared by at least two donors. A nearest-neighbor algorithm error-corrected the raw reads and collapsed the reads into unique sequences, merging closely related sequences to remove PCR and sequencing errors. To assign V, D and J gene segments, CDR3 sequences were aligned to IMGT reference sequences. For a sequence to be retained, a match of at least six nucleotides was required to both a V gene segment and a J gene segment. A rearrangement was called productive if the CDR3 had no stop codons and remained in frame with V and J, and every other rearrangement was called non-productive. Following IMGT convention, CDR3 was defined as the stretch from the second conserved V-encoded cysteine up to the conserved J-encoded phenylalanine. Sequences without an unambiguous match to a single V gene segment were excluded from the earlier analysis of about 600 of the donors. In an earlier analysis of 450 to 750 of the donors, a V segment was called functional when productive rearrangements were above 56.7%, and segregating when the standard deviation between donors exceeded 5%. To diagnose cytomegalovirus status from the catalog of TCR beta chain sequences, a statistical classification framework was built. In a later analysis, V and J genes were assigned by comparing TCR nucleotide sequences against IMGT/GENE-DB human TR gene sequences. In a later analysis, CDR3 sequences and most-parsimonious VDJ recombination scenarios were assigned using the TCRdist pipeline. In a later analysis, each TCR beta chain was defined by its CDR3 amino acid sequence together with its V-gene family, and reads without a unique V-gene family were excluded. As a way to deal with suspected cross-contamination and a sequencing artifact, a later analysis dropped 500 to 700 nucleotide sequences that were highly shared and had low generation probability. A later analysis calculated a clonal expansion index for each public chain from normalized within-repertoire ranks of inferred template counts. In a later analysis, generation probabilities were computed using a VDJ recombination model fitted to out-of-frame rearrangements, and the results were checked against IGoR. Hypergeometric tests were used in a later analysis to score TCR-TCR, TCR-HLA and TCR-CMV co-occurrence, with a repertoire-size bias correction applied to the TCR pairs. To estimate false discovery rates, a later analysis permuted the HLA or CMV assignments 20 times. In a later analysis, co-occurring TCRs were grouped using DBSCAN, and TCRdist sequence similarity was added for clustering within HLA-allele-positive subsets. Repertoires with fewer than 30,000 or more than 120,000 public chains were left out of co-occurrence clustering, as were four to six repertoires with anomalous nucleotide sharing. TCRdb carries this immuneACCESS record with in-frame sequences only. Its versions omit some clonotypes, under half of them owing to an unresolved V gene in the studies checked, with the rest unexplained. The DNA gave D and trimming, while V, J and clone size come from that table. This sample's table lists about 60,000 clones. The ten largest clonotypes hold approximately 15% of the sample.

The cohort consisted of 650 to 700 healthy bone marrow donors. At the time of sampling, every cohort member was nominally healthy, though immune exposures that went unrecorded were likely present. The donor tested CMV seronegative and was one of the 352 seronegative cohort members. A peripheral blood sample was provided by each donor, and peripheral blood mononuclear cells were used for TCR beta sequencing. Genomic DNA extraction from the blood cell samples was performed with the Qiagen DNeasy Blood Extraction Kit. Study-wide conclusions, independent of this receptor: In vitro tests confirmed that a few of the cytomegalovirus-associated TCR beta chains recognize cytomegalovirus antigens. A later analysis found that most CMV-associated TCR beta chains appeared HLA-restricted, with HLA associations seemingly driven largely by CMV exposure. A further reported finding was that TCR beta sequences accurately predicted the HLA-A and HLA-B alleles for most subjects in the first cohort. Several of the top co-occurrence clusters appeared to be linked to parvovirus B19, influenza, CMV and Epstein-Barr virus, according to a later analysis. The classifier was reported to diagnose cytomegalovirus status with high specificity and sensitivity in both the original cohort and the validation cohort. In an earlier analysis of some 500 of the donors, most TCR beta V segments were observed in productive rearrangements about 87% or about 30% of the time, broadly matching IMGT annotations. Only TCR beta chains were sequenced in this cohort, and the absence of alpha or paired-chain data limited detectable features. A group of highly shared sequence variants was considered likely to be a technical artifact of the sequencing pipeline. Most TCR sequences were observed very rarely across donors, whereas some public TCRs were present in many individuals. The 87-base-pair reads could not distinguish some IMGT-functional V segments, including TRBV6-2 and TRBV6-3, so those segments were excluded. When HLA alleles, especially DR and DQ, strongly co-occurred, TCR associations were difficult to assign to individual alleles. It was suggested by the authors that the approach could potentially be generalized to other disease states and immunological phenotypes. Because counts were too low, 15 to 20 rarely observed V segments, including chromosome 9 orphons, were excluded from the earlier analysis of fewer than 650 of the donors. A later analysis found that HLA-associated TCR beta chains were more clonally expanded and had lower generation probabilities than equally common non-associated chains. The study gave a list of about 160 TCR beta chains associated with cytomegalovirus. According to a later analysis, TCR association rates differed among HLA loci, with DRB1 alleles showing the most associated TCRs and HLA-C alleles showing the fewest. Because some donors lacked HLA typing at each locus, the association tests relied only on the typed subset. Roughly uniform sequencing depth across donors was assumed in presence/absence analyses, although this assumption may not hold. The only immune exposure information available for the cohort was CMV serostatus. Correlated functional status among segregating V segments might reflect linkage disequilibrium, but an unknown experimental factor could not be ruled out. In a later genetic analysis, fewer N-insertions in productive TCRs were reported among donors in an Asian-associated ancestry cluster than the approximately 710-donor mean. A later analysis associated 16,951 TCR beta sequences with specific HLA alleles at a false discovery rate of 0.05. In a later genetic analysis, a missense DCLRE1C variant was associated with V-gene and J-gene trimming of TCR beta chains, and the association was replicated in an independent cohort.

The rearranged chain carries TRBV6-1 and TRBJ1-1; TRBD1 is perhaps the D gene, given 5 matching bases. The receptor comes from a boy between 10 and 17 years old in good health and CMV-seronegative. Specimen: PBMCs. The DNA sequence is given as TGTGCCAGCAGTGCCAGGGTTCGTAGCACTGAAGCTTTCTTT. The resulting protein is CASSARVRSTEAFF.